This TCR beta chain is drawn from a study of blood T cell repertoires in COVID-19. Study-wide context: Material from acute and convalescent COVID-19 was sourced from the United States, Italy and Spain.

V lost 1 base to trimming and J lost 0 bases, with 13 bases between them. The germline V gene encodes CDR1 SGHRS and CDR2 YFSETQ. This CDR3 is 16 amino acids long. TCRdb's copy holds only in-frame clones and misses some; the assay was immunoSEQ multiplex PCR. The sample records around 220,000 clones, more than 85% being singletons. The sequenced sample consisted of peripheral blood. The rearrangement joins TRBV5-1 to TRBJ2-5, with D possibly matching TRBD2 (6 bases). The clonotype originates from a man aged 35 to 55 with active or convalescent COVID-19. In DNA, the CDR3 is TGCGCCAGCAGCTTGAGGTTAGCGGCGTACCAAGAGACCCAGTACTTC. Encoded protein: CASSLRLAAYQETQYF.